This T cell receptor (beta chain) was documented in a study of blood T cell repertoires in COVID-19. Looking at the study overall: The origin of the acute and convalescent COVID-19 samples was the United States, Italy and Spain. T cells, B-cell-depleted T cells, or PBMCs supplied cDNA or gDNA.

The repertoire was sequenced with immunoSEQ multiplex PCR; TCRdb's copy has only in-frame clones and lacks some. This repertoire shows fewer than 200,000 clones, approximately 82% found once; its top ten account for roughly 7%. This CDR3 has 16 residues. Per the germline V gene, CDR1 is SGHDT and CDR2 is YYEEEE. Germline trimming cut 5 bases from V and 3 bases from J; bases unmatched to any gene: 7. Those enrolled in Seattle joined during active infection and were followed longitudinally afterward. This TCR was sampled from a woman aged 40-49 years with COVID-19, enrolled during active disease. The rearrangement joins TRBV5-6 to TRBJ2-7; 14 bases are shared with TRBD2. The source material was peripheral blood. Here the CDR3 DNA reads TGTGCCAGCAGATTAGGGGGGACTAGCGGGAGCTACGAGCAGTACTTC. Translation gives CASRLGGTSGSYEQYF.